Presented here are 5 T cell receptor beta chains from one specimen sequenced in a study of blood T cells in healthy people across ages. A second PCR, run for about 6 to 12 cycles, used a sample-barcoded 5' primer plus a J-beta primer mix. TCRdb itself ran the 5' RACE reads through MiXCR, one entry per CDR3 protein. The table lists hundreds of thousands of distinct CDR3 sequences, roughly 25% of them singletons. Separately, the same data were catalogued under a study of T cells of mothers and their children.

Sequenced sample: blood. These TCRs come from a boy aged 10-17 years in good health.

The chain uses TRBV7-2 and TRBJ2-1; D is uncertain. The CDR3 length is 15 residues. V lost 0 bases and J 3 bases, leaving 9 bases between the germline ends. Germline CDR1 SGHTA, CDR2 FQGNSA. CDR3 residues: CASSLAFSGYNEQFF. In DNA, the CDR3 is TGTGCCAGCAGCTTAGCGTTTAGTGGCTACAATGAGCAGTTCTTC.

The chain joins TRBV4-2 to TRBJ2-5, with D possibly matching TRBD2 (5 bases). The DNA end is more similar to TRBJ2-1, so the J call may be wrong. CDR1 LGHNA and CDR2 YNFKEQ come from the germline V gene. This CDR3 comprises 17 residues. In DNA form, the CDR3 reads TGTGCCAGCAGCCAAGGAGAAAAAGTTCGGGGTTACAATGAGCAGTTCTTC. Protein: CASSQGEKVRGYNEQFF.

The chain links TRBV5-5 to TRBJ1-2; TRBD1 matches 9 bases. The V gene's germline CDR1 is SGHKS and CDR2 YYEKEE (reference sequence). CDR3 length equals 14 residues. Unmatched junction bases numbered 5, after V lost 4 bases and J lost 4 bases. The CDR3 region is CASSPQQGAYGYTF. Here the CDR3 DNA reads TGTGCCAGCAGCCCCCAACAGGGGGCCTATGGCTACACCTTC. The variable domain in full, with the rest retrieved from reference TRBV5-5 and TRBJ1-2, is DAGVTQSPTHLIKTRGQQVTLRCSPISGHKSVSWYQQVLGQGPQFIFQYYEKEERGRGNFPDRFSARQFPNYSSELNVNALLLGDSALYLCASSPQQGAYGYTFGSGTRLTVV.

The J gene is TRBJ1-5, the V gene TRBV7-6, with a tentative D call TRBD1 (5 bases). This CDR3 is built from 16 residues. Trimming removed 5 bases at V and 2 bases at J, with 16 bases between. Germline V gives CDR1 SGHVS, CDR2 FNYEAQ. The CDR3 reads CASSPSVGLGNQPQHF. The CDR3 DNA sequence: TGTGCCAGCAGCCCGTCCGTGGGGCTGGGCAATCAGCCCCAGCATTTT.

The rearrangement joins TRBV29-1 to TRBJ1-2; 7 bases agree with TRBD1. The CDR3 has 12 residues. The ends lost 7 bases at V and 7 bases at J; junction bases unmatched: 9. Germline V gene data show CDR1 as SQVTM and CDR2 as ANQGSEA. The CDR3 here is CSAGTELGGYTF. The CDR3 bases are TGCAGCGCTGGGACAGAATTAGGTGGCTACACCTTC.